This T cell receptor beta chain was identified during a study of OX40 agonist ivuxolimab in advanced cancers. For context, the study as a whole: Ivuxolimab, which targeted the costimulatory receptor OX40 (CD134), was an agonistic, fully human IgG2 monoclonal antibody. The point of sequencing TCRbeta in the periphery was to test whether ivuxolimab changed TCR sequence diversity and drove clonal T-cell expansion. The monotherapy dose-escalation portion (N of about 52 patients) of the phase I ivuxolimab trial is reported in the paper. A male proportion of 70% to 90% and a mean age of roughly 58 years, ranging from 23 to 79, were recorded for the dose-escalation cohort. Prior anti-PD-1, anti-PD-L1 or anti-CTLA-4 therapy was permitted, and less than 45% of dose-escalation patients had received checkpoint inhibitors. Of the approximately 50 dose-escalation patients, hepatocellular carcinoma was present in around 20, melanoma in approximately 15, renal cell carcinoma in 9 and head and neck cancer in 9. Three dose-escalation patients achieved partial responses, one with hepatocellular carcinoma and two with cutaneous melanoma. Intravenous ivuxolimab was administered to patients every 2 weeks at six dose levels: 0.01, 0.1, 0.3, 1.5, 3 and 10 mg/kg.

The trial excluded patients who had a history of autoimmune disease or who were on systemic immunosuppression. Peripheral blood for TCR sequencing was collected from all dose cohorts at baseline, on cycle 4 day 1, and on cycle 7 day 1. Samples were obtained from an open-label, multicenter, first-in-human phase I dose-escalation trial of ivuxolimab. Adults with locally advanced or metastatic melanoma, renal cell, hepatocellular, or head and neck squamous cell carcinoma were enrolled in the trial. CD4+ and CD8+ T cells were sorted separately from peripheral blood before TCR sequencing. Overall results and qualifications from the work: After ivuxolimab, more expanded clones were found on average in CD8+ T cells than in CD4+ T cells. In partial responders in the 0.1-3.0 mg/kg groups, normalized peripheral clonal expansion was found to be among the lowest, especially among CD8+ T cells. Low levels of normalized T-cell clonal expansion were also seen in some patients who did not respond. Which antigens the clonally expanded peripheral T cells were specific for was not determined. Clonal expansion of both CD4+ and CD8+ blood T cells was observed from baseline to week 6 at doses 0.1 to 3.0 mg/kg.

On this clone: The antigen it recognizes is unknown. Base qualities are not provided; no much larger clone lies one nucleotide away.

Genomic DNA was isolated from the sorted cells so that the TCRbeta CDR3 region could be sequenced. TCRbeta CDR3 regions were sequenced using the immunoSEQ Assay. The clones in this table, taken by TCRdb from immuneACCESS, are in-frame only. Not every clone is retained; where verified, under half of the shortfall comes from an unresolved V gene, and the cause of the rest is unknown. The sample table contains more than 45,000 clones; only one count was recorded for 75% to 85% of them. The top ten hold over 0.6% of the sample. The CDR3 sequence holds 15 residues, the cysteine and phenylalanine included. The entry retains the CDR3 DNA only, 45 bases that are in frame from base 1. Trimming removed 0 bases from V and 6 bases from J, leaving 11 bases between the germline ends. The germline V gene provides CDR1 MNHNS and CDR2 SASEGT.

This sample comprised CD4+ or CD8+ T cells sorted from blood, obtained in a trial of the OX40 agonist ivuxolimab. The chain joins TRBV6-1 to TRBJ1-4; TRBD1 is possibly the D segment (6 matching bases). The sequence came from an adult with an advanced solid tumor such as melanoma, head and neck, liver or kidney cancer. The nucleotide sequence is TGTGCCAGCAGTGAAGCACAGGGTACCGATGAAAAACTGTTTTTT. Translated, it reads CASSEAQGTDEKLFF.